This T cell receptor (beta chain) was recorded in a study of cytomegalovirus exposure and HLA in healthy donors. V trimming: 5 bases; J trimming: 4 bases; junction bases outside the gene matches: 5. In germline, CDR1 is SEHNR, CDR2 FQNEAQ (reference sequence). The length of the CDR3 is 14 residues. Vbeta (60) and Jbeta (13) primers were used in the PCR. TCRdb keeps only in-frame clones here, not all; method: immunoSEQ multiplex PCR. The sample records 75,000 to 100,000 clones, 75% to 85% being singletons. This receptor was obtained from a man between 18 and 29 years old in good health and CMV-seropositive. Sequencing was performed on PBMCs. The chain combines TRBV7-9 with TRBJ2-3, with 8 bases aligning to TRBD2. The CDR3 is CASSPRLASDTQYF. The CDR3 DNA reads TGTGCCAGCAGCCCCCGACTAGCGTCAGATACGCAGTATTTT. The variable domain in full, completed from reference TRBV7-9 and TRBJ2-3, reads DTGVSQNPRHKITKRGQNVTFRCDPISEHNRLYWYRQTLGQGPEFLTYFQNEAQLEKSRLLSDRFSAERPKGSFSTLEIQRTEQGDSAMYLCASSPRLASDTQYFGPGTRLTVL.